There are many counts of the clone carrying this T cell receptor (beta chain). The antigen is unknown. These data originate in a study of T cell repertoires in cytomegalovirus infection. Study-wide results and caveats: Summed public TCR beta family frequency identified CMV carriers bearing the relevant HLA.

Between the trimmed V and J ends, which lost 4 bases and 4 bases, there was a span of 11 bases. Germline CDR1 and CDR2: SEHNR and FQNEAQ (reference sequence). The length of the CDR3 is 15 residues. TCRdb fed the reads into MiXCR, producing one record per CDR3 protein. The sample lists approximately 250,000 distinct CDR3 sequences, over 20% seen once, with 15% to 20% in the top ten. The receptor comes from a human donor in good health (CMV status not recorded). Some clones in this sample may be carry-over from other donors' samples. The chain employs TRBV7-9 and TRBJ1-6, with a tentative D call TRBD1 (6 bases). Sample: CD8+ T cells from PBMCs. This CDR3 reads CASSSTQGYNSPLHF. The CDR3 coding sequence is TGTGCCAGCAGCTCCACACAGGGATATAATTCACCCCTCCACTTT.